These T cell receptor beta chains were read from a single sample in a study of graft-versus-host responses after intestinal transplantation. Produced via immunoSEQ multiplex PCR; TCRdb's table is partial and in-frame only. This sample yields around 100,000 clones, of which 87% are seen a single time; roughly 0.95% belongs to the top ten. What these receptors recognize is not known. The starting material was unstimulated CD4+ T cells sorted from spleen or lymph node cells, obtained before transplant. The receptor source for this set is a human donor who was the organ donor for an intestinal transplant. The conserved cysteine and the conserved F or W are not part of the CDR3 here. Each record gives: V gene, J gene, clone size, CDR3 protein. Clone size is not always given. Where it is, it says once, few, many or a class for expanded clones.

v_call: TRBV5-1
j_call: NA
clone_size: NA
cdr3_aa: ASSDWQGNEQY

v_call: TRBV18
j_call: TRBJ1-5
clone_size: NA
cdr3_aa: ASSPGTGGNQPQH

v_call: TRBV6-6
j_call: TRBJ1-1
clone_size: few
cdr3_aa: ASSYGTGTPNTEAF

v_call: TRBV2
j_call: TRBJ1-2
clone_size: NA
cdr3_aa: ASNEYQAAGGYT

v_call: TRBV29-1
j_call: TRBJ2-3
clone_size: NA
cdr3_aa: SVQVGDTQY

v_call: TRBV2
j_call: TRBJ1-5
clone_size: NA
cdr3_aa: ASSEAPTSQPQH

v_call: TRBV6-1
j_call: TRBJ2-7
clone_size: NA
cdr3_aa: ASRAGSEQY

v_call: TRBV5-6
j_call: TRBJ2-3
clone_size: once
cdr3_aa: ASSFFSGRETDTQY

v_call: TRBV7-9
j_call: TRBJ1-1
clone_size: NA
cdr3_aa: ASSLTGALNTEAF

v_call: TRBV7-6
j_call: TRBJ2-2
clone_size: NA
cdr3_aa: ASSHKYTGELF

v_call: TRBV5-6
j_call: TRBJ2-7
clone_size: NA
cdr3_aa: ASSLGGVYYEQY

v_call: TRBV10-3
j_call: TRBJ1-5
clone_size: once
cdr3_aa: AISESLPGIRQPQH

v_call: TRBV7-9
j_call: TRBJ2-1
clone_size: NA
cdr3_aa: ASSISGGTYNEQF

v_call: TRBV7-9
j_call: TRBJ2-5
clone_size: once
cdr3_aa: ASSLAGLRETQY

v_call: TRBV5-6
j_call: TRBJ2-1
clone_size: NA
cdr3_aa: ASSLPGTEIYNEQF

v_call: TRBV9
j_call: TRBJ1-3
clone_size: NA
cdr3_aa: ASSVDFLGLPGNTIY

v_call: TRBV13
j_call: TRBJ2-3
clone_size: NA
cdr3_aa: ASSLGPRDTQY

v_call: TRBV4-2
j_call: TRBJ2-5
clone_size: NA
cdr3_aa: ASSSTSGRQETQY

v_call: TRBV19
j_call: TRBJ1-6
clone_size: NA
cdr3_aa: ATQQGAPSPLH

v_call: TRBV6-1
j_call: TRBJ1-5
clone_size: NA
cdr3_aa: AGGQGPVNQPQH

v_call: TRBV18
j_call: TRBJ2-3
clone_size: NA
cdr3_aa: ASSPGLAGGTY

v_call: TRBV6-5
j_call: TRBJ2-3
clone_size: NA
cdr3_aa: ASSYSGRDGDTQY

v_call: TRBV4-2
j_call: TRBJ1-5
clone_size: NA
cdr3_aa: ASSLKGDVSNQPQH

v_call: TRBV7-2
j_call: TRBJ2-2
clone_size: few
cdr3_aa: ASSPLAGGPNTGELF

v_call: TRBV28
j_call: TRBJ1-1
clone_size: NA
cdr3_aa: ASSPPGGANMNTEAF

v_call: TRBV11-2
j_call: TRBJ1-6
clone_size: NA
cdr3_aa: ASSLVGRNSPLH

v_call: TRBV7-9
j_call: TRBJ2-7
clone_size: NA
cdr3_aa: ASSPYTGGAILSYEQY

v_call: TRBV6-5
j_call: TRBJ1-1
clone_size: NA
cdr3_aa: ASSPGQGRDEAF

v_call: TRBV9
j_call: TRBJ2-3
clone_size: NA
cdr3_aa: ASSVEGTQLGTSGGTDTQY

v_call: TRBV29-1
j_call: TRBJ2-2
clone_size: NA
cdr3_aa: SVLGGARTGELF

v_call: TRBV27
j_call: TRBJ1-1
clone_size: NA
cdr3_aa: ASSPLTKGNTEAF

v_call: TRBV7-8
j_call: TRBJ2-7
clone_size: NA
cdr3_aa: ASSLVRSGVVNYEQY

v_call: TRBV30
j_call: TRBJ1-1
clone_size: NA
cdr3_aa: AWSRTEAF

v_call: TRBV19
j_call: TRBJ2-1
clone_size: NA
cdr3_aa: ASSLGVVGNEQF

v_call: TRBV4-2
j_call: TRBJ1-4
clone_size: NA
cdr3_aa: ASSLDSPNEKLF

v_call: TRBV28
j_call: TRBJ1-2
clone_size: NA
cdr3_aa: ASSPPDYYGYT

v_call: TRBV5-1
j_call: TRBJ2-3
clone_size: once
cdr3_aa: ASSLVRDRGSGDTQY

v_call: TRBV30
j_call: TRBJ1-4
clone_size: NA
cdr3_aa: AWNSGVSNEKLF

v_call: TRBV19
j_call: TRBJ1-2
clone_size: NA
cdr3_aa: ASTSIGYGYT

v_call: TRBV6-7
j_call: TRBJ2-6
clone_size: NA
cdr3_aa: ASSLRARYLQSRANVLT

v_call: TRBV5-6
j_call: TRBJ2-1
clone_size: once
cdr3_aa: ASSLFGDSYNEQF

v_call: TRBV4-1
j_call: TRBJ1-2
clone_size: NA
cdr3_aa: ASSQDGFGVSYGYT

v_call: TRBV5-4
j_call: TRBJ2-3
clone_size: once
cdr3_aa: ASSFRDTDTQY

v_call: TRBV6-6
j_call: TRBJ2-3
clone_size: NA
cdr3_aa: ASRRDGTDTQY

v_call: TRBV2
j_call: TRBJ2-7
clone_size: NA
cdr3_aa: ASIRQGAYRYEQY

v_call: TRBV28
j_call: TRBJ1-4
clone_size: NA
cdr3_aa: ASSSGDRGDEKLF

v_call: TRBV28
j_call: TRBJ2-7
clone_size: NA
cdr3_aa: ASYNPASYEQY

v_call: TRBV9
j_call: TRBJ1-2
clone_size: once
cdr3_aa: ASSSPGTQRGKYGYT